These 23 T cell receptor beta chains were sequenced from one sample in a study of blood T cell repertoires in COVID-19. Sequencing was performed with immunoSEQ multiplex PCR; in TCRdb, only in-frame clones are kept and a portion is missing. The table shows approximately 190,000 clones, with about 86% occurring only once. Input material: peripheral blood. The origin of the receptors is a man aged 25 to 40 with active or convalescent COVID-19.

This chain uses TRBV9 with TRBJ2-5, with D tentatively TRBD2 (6 bases). CDR1 is SGDLS and CDR2 is YYNGEE in the germline V gene. Deletions cut 1 base from V and 2 bases from J, with 9 bases between. The CDR3 loop spans 14 amino acids. The CDR3: CASSVFGGQETQYF. The CDR3 region has the DNA TGTGCCAGCAGCGTATTCGGGGGTCAAGAGACCCAGTACTTC.

The CDR3 coding sequence is TGTGCCAGCGTTGGGACAGTACAAGAGACCCAGTACTTC. Translating gives CASVGTVQETQYF. V gene TRBV18 combines with J gene TRBJ2-5, with 7 nucleotides matching TRBD1. V dropped 8 bases and J dropped 2; count of bases not matched to a gene: 5. The length of the CDR3 is 13 residues. Germline V gene data show CDR1 as KGHSH and CDR2 as LQKENI.

The chain has TRBV6-4 and TRBJ2-3, with 12 bases that match TRBD2. The CDR3 is 16 amino acids. V lost 0 bases, J lost 4 bases, and 2 bases stayed unmatched. From germline, CDR1 is MRHNA and CDR2 SNTAGT. CDR3 DNA sequence: TGTGCCAGCAGTGACTCGACTAGCGGGAGCGCAGATACGCAGTATTTT. Translated: CASSDSTSGSADTQYF.

The J gene is TRBJ2-1, the V gene TRBV14; 10 bases map to TRBD1. This CDR3 region has 17 residues. In germline, CDR1 is SGHDN, CDR2 FVKESK. Losses at the gene ends were 5 bases for V and 4 bases for J; bases not matched to a gene: 11. The CDR3 nucleotides are TGTGCCAGCAGCGCACCCCCGGGACAGGGGAAGTACAATGAGCAGTTCTTC. This encodes CASSAPPGQGKYNEQFF.

The rearrangement links TRBV6-5 to TRBJ2-1; D not resolved. The CDR3 sequence is 15 residues long. V gave up 8 bases and J gave up 0 bases, with 14 bases separating them. In germline, CDR1 is MNHEY, CDR2 SVGAGI. DNA for the CDR3: TGTGCCAGCGGCGTACTCCCTAGCTCCTACAATGAGCAGTTCTTC. Translating it yields CASGVLPSSYNEQFF.

This clone was picked up one time. The chain has TRBV6-6 and TRBJ1-2; tentatively, D is TRBD1 (5 bases). V lost 0 bases, J lost 4 bases, and 9 bases lay in between. The CDR3 length is 14 residues. CDR1 and CDR2 (germline): MNHNY, SVGAGI (reference sequence). In nucleotides, the CDR3 is TGTGCCAGCAGTTACTCGGCGACAGCCTATGGCTACACCTTC. As protein: CASSYSATAYGYTF.

This clone was seen only a few times. This chain uses TRBV10-3 with TRBJ1-5; maybe TRBD1 (6 bases). CDR3 length: 14 amino acids. Germline lookup yields CDR1 ENHRY and CDR2 SYGVKD. V was cut by 7 bases and J by 3 bases, with 13 bases left in between. The CDR3 loop is CAIKEAGANQPQHF. The CDR3 region has the DNA TGTGCCATCAAGGAGGCAGGGGCCAATCAGCCCCAGCATTTT.

The J gene is TRBJ2-7, the V gene TRBV6-5; D gene unclear. Trimming took 7 bases from V and 6 from J, leaving 13 bases between them. Germline-derived CDR1 and CDR2 are MNHEY and SVGAGI. This CDR3 spans 12 amino acids. The CDR3 sequence is CASTSEAAEQYF. CDR3 nucleotides: TGTGCCAGCACCTCCGAGGCCGCCGAGCAGTACTTC.

This chain connects TRBV3-1 (or the pseudogene TRBV3-2) to TRBJ2-5; 15 bases match TRBD2. The trim removed 0 bases at V and 5 bases at J, leaving 7 bases unmatched. Germline V lookup: CDR1 LGHDT, CDR2 YNNKEL (reference sequence). The CDR3 length is 18 residues. CDR3 loop: CASSQDQVGTSGRETQYF. The CDR3 bases are TGTGCCAGCAGCCAAGATCAAGTCGGGACTAGCGGGAGGGAGACCCAGTACTTC.

The chain has TRBV27 and TRBJ1-3; D is possibly TRBD1 (5 bases). The V gene's germline CDR1 is MNHEY and CDR2 SMNVEV (reference sequence). V lost 6 bases, J lost 3 bases, and 12 bases lay in between. The CDR3 totals 14 residues. The CDR3 nucleotides read TGTGCCAGCAGAGGCGGGGGGTTTGGAAACACCATATATTTT. Translating it yields CASRGGGFGNTIYF.

DNA of the CDR3: TGTGCCAGCAGCCATTGGACAGGGGATGCCGGGGAGCTGTTTTTT. Encoded protein: CASSHWTGDAGELFF. The chain combines TRBV3-1 (or the pseudogene TRBV3-2) with TRBJ2-2; 9 nucleotides match TRBD1. The CDR3 runs to 15 residues. Germline assignment: CDR1 LGHDT and CDR2 YNNKEL (reference sequence). After removal of 3 bases from V and 6 bases from J, the junction contained 5 bases not matched to a gene.

The chain has TRBV3-1 (or the pseudogene TRBV3-2) and TRBJ1-2; 8 bases fit TRBD1. Germline trimming cut 4 bases from V and 9 bases from J; bases unmatched to any gene: 13. The CDR3 spans 15 residues. CDR1 and CDR2 (germline): LGHDT, YNNKEL (reference sequence). The CDR3 nucleotides read TGTGCCAGCAGCCGAACAGGGGGACTAACTATGAGCTACACCTTC. It is translated as CASSRTGGLTMSYTF.

The chain combines TRBV10-3 with TRBJ2-5; 10 bases match TRBD2. After removal of 7 bases from V and 1 base from J, the junction contained 3 bases not matched to a gene. From germline, CDR1 is ENHRY and CDR2 SYGVKD. The CDR3 has 14 amino acids. CDR3 in amino acids: CAIKTSGPQETQYF. The CDR3 DNA reads as TGTGCCATCAAGACTAGCGGGCCCCAAGAGACCCAGTACTTC.

The chain recombines TRBV6-5 with TRBJ2-1, with 7 bases fitting TRBD2. The CDR3 loop spans 15 amino acids. With V trimmed by 7 bases and J by 7 bases, 13 bases remained unmatched. Looked up from germline, CDR1 is MNHEY and CDR2 is SVGAGI. The CDR3 coding sequence is TGTGCCAGCACAGGTGGACTAGTGGGGAGAAATGAGCAGTTCTTC. Its protein is CASTGGLVGRNEQFF.

The CDR3 loop is CASSLPPVGSGTPYNEQFF. As DNA, the CDR3 is TGTGCCAGCAGCTTACCCCCTGTAGGTAGCGGGACCCCATACAATGAGCAGTTCTTC. This rearrangement joins TRBV7-9 to TRBJ2-1, with TRBD2 matching 8 bases. The length of the CDR3 is 19 residues. V shed 2 bases and J 4 bases; nucleotides not matched to a gene: 16. Germline CDR1 SEHNR, CDR2 FQNEAQ (reference sequence).

A remark on this clone: The junction shows a germline mismatch at one end, possibly a read error. This chain uses TRBV6-2 or TRBV6-3 with TRBJ1-4; 8 bases fit TRBD1. The CDR3 is 15 amino acids. Germline CDR1 MNHEY, CDR2 SVGEGT. In DNA form, the CDR3 reads TGTGCCAGCAGTTACTCCTGGGACAGGATGGGGGTTGACGTTTTT. Protein sequence: CASSYSWDRMGVDVF.

Many counts were recorded for this clone. The CDR3 DNA is TGTGCCAGCAGCTCTAAGGACACCCAAGAGACCCAGTACTTC. Encoded protein: CASSSKDTQETQYF. The gene calls are TRBV7-8 and TRBJ2-5, with D possibly TRBD1 on 5 matching bases. Deletions cut 4 bases from V and 1 base from J, with 10 bases between. The germline V gene has CDR1 SGHVS and CDR2 FQNEAQ. The CDR3 is made up of 14 amino acids.

This clone was seen more than once but under ten times. J is TRBJ2-7 and V is TRBV7-9; 11 nucleotides align to TRBD2. The CDR3 totals 16 residues. Germline V gives CDR1 SEHNR, CDR2 FQNEAQ (reference sequence). J was trimmed by 4 bases and V by 4 bases; bases with no gene match: 9. CDR3 DNA: TGTGCCAGCAGCTACCTGGTAGCGGGAGGGCCATACGAGCAGTACTTC. Encoded protein: CASSYLVAGGPYEQYF.

This chain joins TRBV7-9 and TRBJ2-1; 13 bases align to TRBD2. V gave up 1 base and J gave up 2 bases; unmatched junction bases: 2. The CDR3 is made up of 17 amino acids. Germline V lookup: CDR1 SEHNR, CDR2 FQNEAQ (reference sequence). The DNA of the CDR3 is TGTGCCAGCAGCTTAGGACTAGCGGGGGGAACCTACAATGAGCAGTTCTTC. This encodes CASSLGLAGGTYNEQFF. Full variable domain (rest looked up from reference TRBV7-9 and TRBJ2-1): DTGVSQNPRHKITKRGQNVTFRCDPISEHNRLYWYRQTLGQGPEFLTYFQNEAQLEKSRLLSDRFSAERPKGSFSTLEIQRTEQGDSAMYLCASSLGLAGGTYNEQFFGPGTRLTVL.

The genes are TRBV7-8 and TRBJ2-3; D might be TRBD1 (6 bases). The CDR3 is 17 amino acids. Germline assignment: CDR1 SGHVS and CDR2 FQNEAQ. V lost 0 bases and J 2 bases, leaving 15 bases between the germline ends. CDR3 nucleotides: TGTGCCAGCAGCTTAGCGGACAGCCTGGGGGTCACAGATACGCAGTATTTT. Translating it yields CASSLADSLGVTDTQYF.

The CDR3 sequence is CASSQGAPGTPGANVLTF. The CDR3 DNA is TGTGCCAGCAGCCAAGGGGCCCCAGGAACCCCTGGGGCCAACGTCCTGACTTTC. This chain links TRBV6-2 or TRBV6-3 with TRBJ2-6; weak D call: TRBD1 (5 bases). There are 18 residues in the CDR3. Germline CDR1 reads MNHEY; CDR2 reads SVGEGT. With 6 bases removed from V and 2 bases from J, the gap between germline ends came to 20 bases.

In this sample, this clone turned up once. The chain combines TRBV2 with TRBJ2-2; 9 bases are a match to TRBD2. J lost 2 bases, V lost 6 bases, and 7 bases had no gene match. The CDR3 loop spans 16 amino acids. The V gene's germline CDR1 is SNHLY and CDR2 FYNNEI. CDR3 amino acids: CASRGSGGFNTGELFF. CDR3 nucleotides: TGTGCCAGCAGAGGTAGCGGGGGTTTCAACACCGGGGAGCTGTTTTTT.

V gene TRBV5-4 combines with J gene TRBJ2-3, with 9 bases that match TRBD1. The CDR3 has 15 residues. Germline trimming cut 4 bases from V and 4 bases from J; bases unmatched to any gene: 7. Germline values: CDR1 SGHNT, CDR2 YYREEE (reference sequence). The DNA for the CDR3 is TGTGCCAGCAGCGGCGGCCGGGACAGGGCAGATACGCAGTATTTT. As protein: CASSGGRDRADTQYF.